This TCR beta chain emerged from a study of T cell clonality in common variable immunodeficiency. At least ten counts were recorded for this clone. The CDR3 end is not reached by the read, which stops 3 residues before it; the germline J gene fills it in. The protocol was immunoSEQ multiplex PCR, while the TCRdb copy is restricted to in-frame clones and leaves out a portion. This sample carries some 45,000 clones, none of them present only once. The CDR3 consists of 15 residues. Germline V gene data show CDR1 as SGHDT and CDR2 as YYEEEE. Sequencing was carried out using peripheral blood mononuclear cells. The receptor comes from a person aged 18 to 70 in good health. This chain connects TRBV5-6 to TRBJ2-2; a possible D gene is TRBD1 (5 bases). The CDR3: CASSLWASGANVLFF. The CDR3 DNA, read in part, is TGTGCCAGCAGCTTGTGGGCCTCTGGGGCCAACGTG. Supplemented by reference TRBV5-6 and TRBJ2-2, the full variable domain reads DAGVTQSPTHLIKTRGQQVTLRCSPKSGHDTVSWYQQALGQGPQFIFQYYEEEERQRGNFPDRFSGHQFPNYSSELNVNALLLGDSALYLCASSLWASGANVLFFGEGSRLTVL.